Following are 18 T cell receptor beta chains from one sample sequenced in a study of blood T cell repertoires in COVID-19. Data came from immunoSEQ multiplex PCR; TCRdb stores just in-frame clones and leaves some out. The sample lists some 250,000 clones; more than 75% were seen once. Sample: PBMCs or T cells enriched from blood (not recorded which). The receptors originated from a woman in her forties with acute COVID-19.

The rearrangement joins TRBV3-1 (or the pseudogene TRBV3-2) to TRBJ2-7; possible D gene TRBD2, 6 bases. Germline CDR1 reads LGHDT; CDR2 reads YNNKEL (reference sequence). The length of the CDR3 is 16 residues. The V and J ends lost 3 bases and 7 bases respectively, with 22 bases between them. CDR3 in amino acids: CASSHFSLASRFEQYF. The DNA for the CDR3 is TGTGCCAGCAGCCACTTTTCACTAGCCTCCCGGTTTGAGCAGTACTTC.

This chain joins TRBV11-3 and TRBJ1-3; 7 bases align to TRBD1. Germline CDR1 is SGHNT and CDR2 is YENEEA. The ends lost 6 bases at V and 3 bases at J; junction bases unmatched: 5. The CDR3 length is 14 residues. DNA of the CDR3: TGTGCCAGCAGTCGCTCAGGGGGTGGAAACACCATATATTTT. This codes for CASSRSGGGNTIYF.

The V gene is TRBV18, the J gene TRBJ2-7; D is perhaps TRBD1 (6 bases). This CDR3 has 15 amino acids. The germline V gene has CDR1 KGHSH and CDR2 LQKENI. Deletions cut 4 bases from V and 4 bases from J, with 17 bases between. The CDR3 coding sequence is TGTGCCAGCTCACACCCGGGACACGGCCTTTACGAGCAGTACTTC. It yields the protein CASSHPGHGLYEQYF.

V usage is TRBV5-1 and J usage is TRBJ2-1; 10 bases are a match to TRBD2. V dropped 1 base and J dropped 8; count of bases not matched to a gene: 6. Per germline, CDR1 SGHRS and CDR2 YFSETQ. This CDR3 has 15 residues. The DNA of the CDR3 is TGCGCCAGCAGCTTGTTAGCGGGGGGTTCATATGAGCAGTTCTTC. Its protein is CASSLLAGGSYEQFF.

The chain uses TRBV27 and TRBJ1-2; tentatively, D is TRBD1 (5 bases). This CDR3 has 13 amino acids. Germline CDR1 is MNHEY and CDR2 is SMNVEV (reference sequence). The V gene lost 8 bases and the J gene lost 4 bases, with 14 bases spanning the gap. The CDR3 DNA reads TGTGCCAGCGCCGTAACAGGACGCTATGGCTACACCTTC. It specifies CASAVTGRYGYTF.

The CDR3 DNA follows: TGTGCCAGCAGCTCCCGGGACAGGGGGGGCTACGAGCAGTACTTC. Its protein is CASSSRDRGGYEQYF. The gene calls are TRBV11-2 and TRBJ2-7; TRBD1 matches at 11 bases. Germline loops: CDR1 SGHAT, CDR2 FQNNGV. The length of the CDR3 is 15 residues. The junction had 5 bases not matched to a gene; V was cut back by 4 bases and J by 3 bases.

This rearrangement joins TRBV4-2 to TRBJ1-5; TRBD1 aligns across 9 bases. The CDR3 sequence is 15 residues long. The junction had 3 bases not matched to a gene; V was cut back by 2 bases and J by 4 bases. The V gene's germline CDR1 is LGHNA and CDR2 YNFKEQ. CDR3 in DNA: TGTGCCAGCAGCCAAATGACAGGGGGGAATCAGCCCCAGCATTTT. This gives the protein CASSQMTGGNQPQHF.

V is TRBV6-2 or TRBV6-3 and J is TRBJ1-1; D unresolved. CDR3 size: 16 residues. V lost 2 bases, J lost 2 bases, and 15 bases lay in between. The V gene's germline CDR1 is MNHEY and CDR2 SVGEGT. The CDR3 region is CASSYGGSGRNTEAFF. CDR3 nucleotides: TGTGCCAGCAGTTACGGTGGGTCAGGCCGAAACACTGAAGCTTTCTTT.

The rearrangement links TRBV30 to TRBJ2-1; D perhaps matches TRBD2 (5 bases). Deletions cut 2 bases from V and 4 bases from J, with 9 bases between. The germline V gene has CDR1 GTSNPN and CDR2 SVGIG (reference sequence). The CDR3 is 13 amino acids. The CDR3 nucleotides are TGTGCCTGGAGTCCGGGATCTTACAATGAGCAGTTCTTC. This encodes CAWSPGSYNEQFF.

The V gene is TRBV7-2, the J gene TRBJ1-6, with unresolved D. This CDR3 spans 14 amino acids. Germline loops: CDR1 SGHTA, CDR2 FQGNSA. V lost 7 bases and J lost 10, with 17 bases in between. CDR3 loop: CASTHEGRGSPLHF. The CDR3 DNA follows: TGTGCCAGCACCCATGAGGGCAGAGGGTCACCCCTCCACTTT.

Only one count was recorded for this clone. The CDR3 coding sequence is TGTGCCACCCAACTAAATTCGGGTGCAGATACGCAGTATTTT. Translated: CATQLNSGADTQYF. The rearrangement joins TRBV2 to TRBJ2-3; no definite D call. The CDR3 is 14 amino acids. In germline, CDR1 is SNHLY, CDR2 FYNNEI. The germline V and J ends were trimmed by 10 bases and 4 bases, with 18 bases remaining between them.

The V call is TRBV4-3, the J call TRBJ2-2, with D tentatively TRBD1 (6 bases). Per the germline V gene, CDR1 is LGHNA and CDR2 is YSLEER. The CDR3 length is 16 residues. With 0 bases removed from V and 0 bases from J, the gap between germline ends came to 8 bases. This CDR3 reads CASSQDRQANTGELFF. The CDR3 DNA reads as TGCGCCAGCAGCCAAGATAGACAGGCGAACACCGGGGAGCTGTTTTTT.

The chain joins TRBV25-1 to TRBJ1-2, with D possibly being TRBD1 (6 bases). The CDR3 contains 15 residues. Trimming cost V 2 bases and J 6 bases, with 16 bases left between them. CDR1 and CDR2 from the germline V gene are MGHDK and SYGVNS. CDR3 coding DNA: TGTGCCAGCAGTGAAATTTTACAGGGATCCGATGGCTACACCTTC. Translated: CASSEILQGSDGYTF.

The genes are TRBV21-1 and TRBJ2-7; TRBD2 is the table's D call and was not checked against the DNA. TRBV21-1 is deemed a pseudogene. The CDR3 length is 11 residues. In DNA, the CDR3 is TGTGCCAGATCTCACCGGGTTGTCCGGGACTTC. It is translated as CARSHRVVRDF.

This clone has just one count. The V call is TRBV29-1, the J call TRBJ2-7; D is ambiguous. Germline CDR1 reads SQVTM; CDR2 reads ANQGSEA. The CDR3 length is 11 residues. V was pared by 6 bases and J by 0 bases, with 6 bases between. The CDR3 here is CSVGYSYEQYF. CDR3 coding DNA: TGCAGCGTCGGGTACTCCTACGAGCAGTACTTC.

The chain links TRBV9 to TRBJ2-1; the D is unclear. Germline V gene data show CDR1 as SGDLS and CDR2 as YYNGEE. The V and J ends lost 3 bases and 0 bases respectively, with 7 bases between them. The CDR3 is 14 amino acids. The CDR3 sequence is CASSAMSSYNEQFF. The DNA of the CDR3 is TGTGCCAGCAGCGCGATGAGCTCCTACAATGAGCAGTTCTTC.

The chain has TRBV3-1 (or the pseudogene TRBV3-2) and TRBJ2-7; D is unclear. Germline V gene sequence: CDR1 LGHDT, CDR2 YNNKEL (reference sequence). CDR3 length: 12 residues. V shed 3 bases and J shed 1 base, with 4 bases lying between them. The CDR3 sequence is CASSHLSYEQYF. CDR3 coding DNA: TGTGCCAGCAGCCACTTATCCTACGAGCAGTACTTC.

The genes are TRBV19 and TRBJ2-7; 12 positions agree with TRBD2. J lost 1 base, V lost 10 bases, and 11 bases had no gene match. The length of the CDR3 is 16 residues. Germline CDR1 reads LNHDA; CDR2 reads SQIVND (reference sequence). CDR3 bases: TGTGCCACAAAGCACACAGGGACTAGCGGGTCCTACGAGCAGTACTTC. Translated: CATKHTGTSGSYEQYF.